The 18 T cell receptor beta chains given below trace back to one sample, sequenced in a study of response to subunit inactivated influenza vaccine. TCRdb called the RT-PCR reads again in MiXCR, with one record for every CDR3 protein. The data contain approximately 230,000 distinct CDR3 sequences, more than 9% of them singletons. Specimen: non-naive T cells sorted from PBMCs, collected 14 to 15 days before vaccination. Receptors were obtained from a man aged 50 or older who received an inactivated influenza vaccine.

This clonotype was picked up a small number of times. The V and J genes are TRBV25-1 and TRBJ1-1; D unresolved. Trimming took 3 bases from V and 5 from J, leaving 4 bases between them. This CDR3 comprises 11 residues. CDR1 and CDR2 from the germline V gene are MGHDK and SYGVNS. This CDR3 is CASSEGTEAFF. In nucleotides, the CDR3 is TGTGCCAGCAGTGAGGGTACTGAAGCTTTCTTT. Full variable domain (missing parts from reference TRBV25-1 and TRBJ1-1): EADIYQTPRYLVIGTGKKITLECSQTMGHDKMYWYQQDPGMELHLIHYSYGVNSTEKGDLSSESTVSRIRTEHFPLTLESARPSHTSQYLCASSEGTEAFFGQGTRLTVV.

This clonotype was seen more than once but under ten times. This rearrangement joins TRBV28 to TRBJ2-2; 8 bases map to TRBD2. This CDR3 has 14 residues. Losses at the gene ends were 5 bases for V and 6 bases for J; bases not matched to a gene: 5. CDR1 is MDHEN, CDR2 SYDVKM, per germline. CDR3 region: CASSGTRQAGELFF. CDR3 DNA: TGTGCCAGCAGTGGGACTAGGCAAGCCGGGGAGCTGTTTTTT. The full variable domain, completed using reference TRBV28 and TRBJ2-2, is DVKVTQSSRYLVKRTGEKVFLECVQDMDHENMFWYRQDPGLGLRLIYFSYDVKMKEKGDIPEGYSVSREKKERFSLILESASTNQTSMYLCASSGTRQAGELFFGEGSRLTVL.

This sequence joins TRBV20-1 and TRBJ2-4, with 11 positions matching TRBD2. The CDR3 loop spans 15 amino acids. Germline trimming cut 6 bases from V and 9 bases from J; bases unmatched to any gene: 13. CDR1 and CDR2 (germline): DFQATT, SNEGSKA (reference sequence). This CDR3 reads CSASPWLAGGSIQYF. CDR3 DNA sequence: TGCAGTGCCTCCCCCTGGCTAGCGGGGGGCAGCATTCAGTACTTC.

As regards this clonotype: The junction and the germline gene differ at one end; a read error may be behind it. V usage is TRBV3-1 and J usage is TRBJ2-3; D perhaps matches TRBD2 (6 bases). CDR1 and CDR2 from the germline V gene are LGHDT and YNNKEL (reference sequence). The CDR3 is made up of 19 amino acids. The CDR3 loop reads CARSLANWYLWGGTDTQYF. The CDR3 region has the DNA TGTGCCCGCAGTTTAGCGAATTGGTACCTTTGGGGGGGCACAGATACGCAGTATTTT.

CDR3 sequence reads: CSVTRGRGEKLFF. CDR3 nucleotide sequence: TGCAGCGTTACCAGGGGGCGAGGAGAAAAACTGTTTTTT. The rearrangement links TRBV29-1 to TRBJ1-4; 8 positions match TRBD1. Germline V gene lookup returns CDR1 SQVTM and CDR2 ANQGSEA. The V and J ends lost 5 bases and 8 bases, in that order; junction bases with no gene match: 7. The CDR3 has 13 residues.

This clonotype was picked up a small number of times. The chain recombines TRBV5-1 with TRBJ2-7; no clear D. This CDR3 contains 14 residues. Germline V gene data show CDR1 as SGHRS and CDR2 as YFSETQ. V was clipped by 4 bases and J by 0 bases, with 11 bases between them. DNA for the CDR3: TGCGCCAGCAGCAACTGGCCAGACTCCTACGAGCAGTACTTC. This codes for CASSNWPDSYEQYF.

This clonotype has a count of ten or more. The chain carries TRBV4-3 and TRBJ2-7; D is uncertain. Germline V gives CDR1 LGHNA, CDR2 YSLEER. The V and J ends lost 0 bases and 4 bases respectively, with 13 bases between them. This CDR3 has 15 residues. The CDR3 region has the DNA TGCGCCAGCAGCCAAGAGGCAGCCCGAAATTACGAGCAGTACTTC. This codes for CASSQEAARNYEQYF.

This rearrangement joins TRBV5-1 to TRBJ2-7; 9 bases map to TRBD1. The germline gives CDR1 SGHRS, CDR2 YFSETQ. J was trimmed by 5 bases and V by 0 bases; bases with no gene match: 6. This CDR3 region has 15 residues. CDR3 region: CASSLADRGRDEQYF. The CDR3 nucleotides are TGCGCCAGCAGCTTGGCGGACAGGGGCAGGGACGAGCAGTACTTC.

This clonotype was seen a handful of times. The chain links TRBV9 to TRBJ1-2, with TRBD1 as a possible D gene (5 bases). Germline V gene data show CDR1 as SGDLS and CDR2 as YYNGEE. The CDR3 is made up of 19 amino acids. V was shortened by 4 bases and J by 7 bases, with 32 bases between the two germline ends. The CDR3 is CASSLSPRRWMAGQSGYTF. CDR3 nucleotides: TGTGCCAGCAGCCTGTCACCGCGTAGATGGATGGCAGGGCAATCTGGCTACACCTTC.

The table lists this clonotype with many counts. V usage is TRBV7-2 and J usage is TRBJ2-3, with TRBD2 matching 9 bases. V gave up 5 bases and J gave up 6 bases; unmatched junction bases: 9. The CDR3 sequence is 15 residues long. Germline CDR1 SGHTA, CDR2 FQGNSA. The CDR3 sequence: CASSLKAGGSDTQYF. The CDR3 DNA sequence: TGTGCCAGCAGCCTAAAAGCGGGGGGCTCGGATACGCAGTATTTT. Combining the CDR3 with reference TRBV7-2 and TRBJ2-3 gives the whole variable domain GAGVSQSPSNKVTEKGKDVELRCDPISGHTALYWYRQSLGQGLEFLIYFQGNSAPDKSGLPSDRFSAERTGGSVSTLTIQRTQQEDSAVYLCASSLKAGGSDTQYFGPGTRLTVL.

This clonotype has ten or more counts. The chain links TRBV6-2 or TRBV6-3 to TRBJ2-1; D gene unclear. CDR1 is MNHEY, CDR2 SVGEGT, per germline. V was shortened by 5 bases and J by 7 bases, with 12 bases between the two germline ends. The CDR3 contains 13 residues. The CDR3 DNA follows: TGTGCCAGCAGTCCGGAGAAATCGAATGAGCAGTTCTTC. Amino acids: CASSPEKSNEQFF.

This chain joins TRBV12-3 or TRBV12-4 and TRBJ2-1; 12 positions match TRBD2. CDR3 length: 15 amino acids. With 7 bases clipped from V and 9 bases from J, the junction kept 10 bases outside the gene matches. This CDR3 is CASTSGTSGSGEQFF. The DNA of the CDR3 is TGTGCCAGCACCTCAGGGACTAGCGGGTCGGGTGAGCAGTTCTTC.

The chain combines TRBV6-1 with TRBJ2-2; a weak D match, TRBD2 (7 bases). Trimming cost V 7 bases and J 7 bases, with 13 bases left between them. Germline V gene lookup returns CDR1 MNHNS and CDR2 SASEGT. The CDR3 contains 13 residues. CDR3 bases: TGTGCCAGCAAACGGGGGGCTAACGGGGAGCTGTTTTTT. Translation gives CASKRGANGELFF.

In its sample, this clonotype was seen a few times. The junction and the germline gene differ at one end; a read error may be behind it. This CDR3 reads CASSLREGSPANEQFF. CDR3 DNA sequence: TGTGCTAGCAGCTTGAGGGAGGGATCCCCGGCAAATGAGCAGTTCTTC. V and J are TRBV7-7 and TRBJ2-1; 7 nucleotides line up with TRBD2. The germline V gene has CDR1 SSHAT and CDR2 FNYEAQ (reference sequence). The CDR3 contains 16 residues. Based on the CDR3 plus reference TRBV7-7 and TRBJ2-1, the full variable domain is GAGVSQSPRYKVTKRGQDVTLRCDPISSHATLYWYQQALGQGPEFLTYFNYEAQPDKSGLPSDRFSAERPEGSISTLTIQRTEQRDSAMYRCASSLREGSPANEQFFGPGTRLTVL.

This chain joins TRBV5-1 and TRBJ2-3; D is unclear. The CDR3 length is 14 residues. Trimming took 0 bases from V and 4 from J, leaving 9 bases between them. The germline gives CDR1 SGHRS, CDR2 YFSETQ. For the CDR3, the DNA is TGCGCCAGCAGCTTGGTAGCCGTGGCAGATACGCAGTATTTT. Translating it yields CASSLVAVADTQYF.

This clonotype has only a few counts. The chain combines TRBV9 with TRBJ2-3; D might be TRBD2 (5 bases). The germline V and J ends were trimmed by 4 bases and 4 bases, with 16 bases remaining between them. The V gene's germline CDR1 is SGDLS and CDR2 YYNGEE. The CDR3 consists of 15 residues. Here the CDR3 DNA reads TGTGCCAGCAGCTCCCGGAGAGGGTTTGCAGATACGCAGTATTTT. Its translation: CASSSRRGFADTQYF.

This clonotype was recorded at least ten times. The chain combines TRBV9 with TRBJ2-2; D is unresolved. V was cut by 0 bases and J by 8 bases, with 11 bases left in between. The CDR3 spans 14 residues. Germline V CDR1 and CDR2: SGDLS, YYNGEE. The CDR3 is CASSVEPFGGELFF. As DNA, the CDR3 is TGTGCCAGCAGCGTAGAACCCTTCGGGGGGGAGCTGTTTTTT.

The CDR3 bases are TGCAGTGCTAGAGTCGGGACAAGCTACGAGCAGTACTTC. It encodes CSARVGTSYEQYF. This sequence joins TRBV20-1 and TRBJ2-7, with D perhaps matching TRBD1 (6 bases). The germline CDR1 and CDR2 sequences are DFQATT and SNEGSKA (reference sequence). With 1 base removed from V and 3 bases from J, the gap between germline ends came to 10 bases. The CDR3 has 13 residues.